Listed here are 10 T cell receptor beta chains from one sample, sequenced in a study of cytomegalovirus exposure and HLA in healthy donors. Both 60 Vbeta primers and 13 Jbeta primers went into the PCR. The repertoire was sequenced with immunoSEQ multiplex PCR; TCRdb's copy has only in-frame clones and lacks some. The sample lists some 110,000 clones, over 65% occurring once. Input material: PBMCs. The receptor source for this set is a middle-aged man in good health and CMV-seropositive.

CDR3 residues: CSVELQGGTEAFF. CDR3 DNA sequence: TGCAGCGTTGAATTACAGGGGGGAACTGAAGCTTTCTTT. This chain connects TRBV29-1 to TRBJ1-1, with TRBD1 identical over 8 bases. Per the germline V gene, CDR1 is SQVTM and CDR2 is ANQGSEA. The CDR3 sequence is 13 residues long. Trimming removed 2 bases from V and 5 bases from J; junction bases left unmatched: 4.

J is TRBJ1-2 and V is TRBV27; 8 bases agree with TRBD1. V was clipped by 5 bases and J by 8 bases; unmatched bases: 7. Per the germline V gene, CDR1 is MNHEY and CDR2 is SMNVEV (reference sequence). The CDR3 runs to 13 residues. The CDR3 region has the DNA TGTGCCAGCAGTCTCCAGGGGGCGCGGGGCTACACCTTC. It translates to CASSLQGARGYTF.

The V and J genes are TRBV28 and TRBJ1-1, with D possibly being TRBD1 (6 bases). V was trimmed by 3 bases and J by 6 bases, leaving 14 bases between them. The CDR3 spans 14 residues. Germline-derived CDR1 and CDR2 are MDHEN and SYDVKM. The CDR3 loop reads CASSFDRSLPEAFF. As DNA, the CDR3 is TGTGCCAGCAGTTTCGACAGGAGTTTACCTGAAGCTTTCTTT. The entire variable domain, with the rest obtained from reference TRBV28 and TRBJ1-1, is as follows: DVKVTQSSRYLVKRTGEKVFLECVQDMDHENMFWYRQDPGLGLRLIYFSYDVKMKEKGDIPEGYSVSREKKERFSLILESASTNQTSMYLCASSFDRSLPEAFFGQGTRLTVV.

The rearrangement uses TRBV5-5 and TRBJ2-3; 8 bases agree with TRBD2. Per the germline V gene, CDR1 is SGHKS and CDR2 is YYEKEE (reference sequence). This CDR3 has 15 amino acids. V lost 2 bases, J lost 1 base, and 3 bases stayed unmatched. CDR3 DNA: TGTGCCAGCAGCTTCGGAGCGGGGGGCACAGATACGCAGTATTTT. Residues: CASSFGAGGTDTQYF. The whole variable domain, filled in from reference TRBV5-5 and TRBJ2-3, reads DAGVTQSPTHLIKTRGQQVTLRCSPISGHKSVSWYQQVLGQGPQFIFQYYEKEERGRGNFPDRFSARQFPNYSSELNVNALLLGDSALYLCASSFGAGGTDTQYFGPGTRLTVL.

V is TRBV7-2 and J is TRBJ2-1, with 8 nucleotides matching TRBD2. CDR1 is SGHTA and CDR2 is FQGNSA in the germline V gene. CDR3 length: 15 residues. J lost 8 bases, V lost 1 base, and 7 bases had no gene match. Here the CDR3 DNA reads TGTGCCAGCAGCTTAGAAGGGACTAGGCTGCATGAGCAGTTCTTC. Translation: CASSLEGTRLHEQFF.

The CDR3 DNA follows: TGTGCCAGCAGCTCGGGACAGGGGATGTATGGCTACACCTTC. Translating it yields CASSSGQGMYGYTF. The chain couples TRBV5-4 to TRBJ1-2, with TRBD1 matching over 10 bases. The ends lost 3 bases at V and 5 bases at J; junction bases unmatched: 4. The germline gives CDR1 SGHNT, CDR2 YYREEE (reference sequence). The CDR3 totals 14 residues. Full variable domain (remainder filled in from reference TRBV5-4 and TRBJ1-2): ETGVTQSPTHLIKTRGQQVTLRCSSQSGHNTVSWYQQALGQGPQFIFQYYREEENGRGNFPPRFSGLQFPNYSSELNVNALELDDSALYLCASSSGQGMYGYTFGSGTRLTVV.

The chain uses TRBV4-3 and TRBJ2-5; a weak D match, TRBD2 (6 bases). CDR1 is LGHNA and CDR2 is YSLEER in the germline V gene. The CDR3 consists of 15 residues. The germline V and J ends were trimmed by 0 bases and 5 bases, with 13 bases remaining between them. The CDR3 sequence is CASSQEVWGVETQYF. The CDR3 bases are TGCGCCAGCAGCCAAGAGGTTTGGGGGGTGGAGACCCAGTACTTC.

The V gene is TRBV29-1, the J gene TRBJ2-6, with 10 bases fitting TRBD1. Looked up from germline, CDR1 is SQVTM and CDR2 is ANQGSEA. The CDR3 spans 17 residues. The trim removed 1 base at V and 3 bases at J, leaving 6 bases unmatched. As DNA, the CDR3 is TGCAGCGTTGAAGGACAGGGGGCAGGTCTTGGGGCCAACGTCCTGACTTTC. Its translation is CSVEGQGAGLGANVLTF.

This chain connects TRBV25-1 to TRBJ2-5; perhaps TRBD2 as D (5 bases). Between the trimmed V and J ends, which lost 1 base and 5 bases, there was a span of 14 bases. Germline V gene lookup returns CDR1 MGHDK and CDR2 SYGVNS. The CDR3 is 15 residues long. The CDR3 DNA sequence: TGTGCCAGCAGTGAATTTGTTGAGGGCCGGGAGACCCAGTACTTC. Its translation: CASSEFVEGRETQYF.

The genes are TRBV10-3 and TRBJ2-2, with 8 bases fitting TRBD2. The CDR3 has 15 amino acids. V dropped 0 bases and J dropped 3; count of bases not matched to a gene: 0. The germline gives CDR1 ENHRY, CDR2 SYGVKD. The CDR3 DNA sequence: TGTGCCATCAGTGAGTCTAGCGGGGACACCGGGGAGCTGTTTTTT. Amino acids: CAISESSGDTGELFF.